This T cell receptor (beta chain) was sequenced for a study of T cell responses to AZD1222 COVID-19 vaccine. Assay used: immunoSEQ multiplex PCR; TCRdb lists only in-frame clones, some missing. The sample records 69,000 or so clones, roughly nine tenths being singletons. This CDR3 spans 14 amino acids. The germline V gene encodes CDR1 LGHNA and CDR2 YNFKEQ. V gave up 3 bases and J gave up 4 bases, with 9 bases separating them. This clonotype was sampled from an adult who received the AZD1222 COVID-19 vaccine. The rearrangement joins TRBV4-2 to TRBJ1-4, with D perhaps TRBD1 (5 bases). Sequenced here: peripheral blood, sampled 28 days after the second AZD1222 dose. The CDR3 sequence: CASSQGLSNEKLFF. CDR3 sequence (DNA): TGTGCCAGCAGCCAGGGACTGAGTAATGAAAAACTGTTTTTT.